The clone carrying this T cell receptor beta chain came up a few times. Its antigen is undetermined. Germline V gene lookup returns CDR1 SNHLY and CDR2 FYNNEI. The CDR3 totals 15 residues. Trimming pared 7 bases from V and 3 bases from J, leaving 18 bases between. The sample comes from a study of cytomegalovirus exposure and HLA in healthy donors. Study results and limitations: The authors listed 164 TCR beta chains as cytomegalovirus-associated.

Both 60 Vbeta primers and 13 Jbeta primers went into the PCR. Using immunoSEQ multiplex PCR, the repertoire was profiled, and TCRdb retains in-frame clones only, with some absent. The repertoire holds tens of thousands of clones, with about 67% as singletons. Specimen: PBMCs. The TCR comes from a man aged 25 to 40 in good health and CMV-seronegative. The chain uses TRBV2 and TRBJ1-1, with a weak D call TRBD1 (5 bases). CDR3 DNA: TGTGCCAGCAAGGTAGTCCCATTAGGGGACACTGAAGCTTTCTTT. Translation: CASKVVPLGDTEAFF.